This T cell receptor beta chain was documented in a study of blood T cell repertoires in COVID-19. Overall study context: Some COVID-19 samples were acute and others convalescent; all came from the United States, Italy and Spain. In each case, the material was cDNA or gDNA derived from T cells, B-cell-depleted T cells, or PBMCs.

This CDR3 is 15 amino acids long. Germline values: CDR1 SGHRS, CDR2 YFSETQ. The trim removed 5 bases at V and 4 bases at J, leaving 4 bases unmatched. Profiled with immunoSEQ multiplex PCR; TCRdb holds only in-frame clones, not every one. The sample lists 150,000 to 200,000 clones, 80% occurring once. The sample was PBMCs or T cells enriched from blood (not recorded which). The J gene is TRBJ2-1, the V gene TRBV5-1, with 12 bases aligning to TRBD2. The origin of this receptor is an older woman who had recovered from COVID-19. This CDR3 reads CASRSSGGVYNEQFF. The CDR3 DNA reads TGCGCCAGCAGATCTAGCGGGGGGGTTTACAATGAGCAGTTCTTC.